The sequence of this TCR beta chain was determined in a study of ipilimumab plus nivolumab after autologous stem cell transplantation. TCRdb keeps only in-frame clones here, not all; method: immunoSEQ multiplex PCR. The repertoire holds some 6,500 clones, with more than 80% as singletons. Ipilimumab, 1 mg/kg, started 14 to 28 days after autologous transplant. The sequence was obtained from a female donor with multiple myeloma. The sequencing here drew on PBMCs, taken in a trial of ipilimumab plus nivolumab as post-transplant consolidation.

The CDR3 DNA is TGTGCCAGCAGCCGTGGGGGACTAGCGGGAGCCAGAGAGACCCAGTACTTC. Translation: CASSRGGLAGARETQYF. V usage is TRBV7-7 and J usage is TRBJ2-5; 14 bases match TRBD2. V lost 5 bases to trimming and J lost 4 bases; unmatched junction nucleotides: 9. The CDR3 runs to 17 residues. The V gene's germline CDR1 is SSHAT and CDR2 FNYEAQ (reference sequence). The full variable domain, completed using reference TRBV7-7 and TRBJ2-5, is GAGVSQSPRYKVTKRGQDVTLRCDPISSHATLYWYQQALGQGPEFLTYFNYEAQPDKSGLPSDRFSAERPEGSISTLTIQRTEQRDSAMYRCASSRGGLAGARETQYFGPGTRLLVL.